This passage covers 17 T cell receptor beta chains from one sample sequenced in a study of molecular identifiers for immune sequencing clone quantification. TCRdb fed the PCR reads into MiXCR, producing one record per CDR3 protein. The sample includes about 640,000 distinct CDR3 sequences, just under 20% of them seen just once. What was sequenced was naive CD8+ T cells from blood, with Jurkat cell RNA spiked in. As for subset: FACS-sorted CD8+CD4-CCR7+CD45RA+ naive T cells. These receptors were obtained from a human donor in good health. Some libraries in this study had Jurkat cell RNA spiked in.

This clonotype was recorded a few times. The chain recombines TRBV7-2 with TRBJ1-5; 7 nucleotides line up with TRBD1. J lost 7 bases, V lost 5 bases, and 11 bases had no gene match. Germline V lookup: CDR1 SGHTA, CDR2 FQGNSA. The CDR3 loop spans 15 amino acids. The chain's CDR3 is CASSPLTGPGQPQHF. In nucleotides, the CDR3 is TGTGCCAGCAGCCCATTGACAGGGCCAGGGCAGCCCCAGCATTTT.

At least ten counts were recorded for this clonotype. The V call is TRBV21-1, the J call TRBJ2-2; the table's D call TRBD1 went unverified against the DNA. TRBV21-1 is deemed a pseudogene. The CDR3 is 19 amino acids. CDR3 DNA sequence: TGTGCCAGCAGCAAAGCCAGGGGCGTTACACGGCCTAACACCGGGGAGCTGTTTTTT. Protein: CASSKARGVTRPNTGELFF.

This clonotype was seen ten or more times. J is TRBJ2-3 and V is TRBV20-1; D not resolved. The CDR3 contains 12 residues. CDR1 and CDR2 (germline): DFQATT, SNEGSKA (reference sequence). Trimming shortened V by 4 bases and J by 5 bases, and 10 bases separated the two germline ends. In DNA, the CDR3 is TGCAGTGCTATAGGTTGGGAAGATACGCAGTATTTT. Encoded protein: CSAIGWEDTQYF.

This clonotype has just one count. A much larger clonotype is one base distant, so this may be a read error. The rearrangement joins TRBV20-1 to TRBJ1-4; D uncertain. CDR3 size: 14 residues. The germline gives CDR1 DFQATT, CDR2 SNEGSKA (reference sequence). V was cut by 6 bases and J by 4 bases, with 15 bases left in between. The CDR3 protein is CSAPFYGDNEKLFF. The CDR3 region has the DNA TGCAGTGCCCCTTTCTACGGCGATAATGAAAAACTGTTTTTT.

This clonotype was picked up many times. The chain has TRBV28 and TRBJ1-4; TRBD1 matches 9 bases. The CDR3 is 17 residues long. Germline CDR1 and CDR2: MDHEN and SYDVKM. The V segment lost 5 bases and the J segment 4 bases; nucleotides outside the gene matches: 11. CDR3: CASSAGTGFTINEKLFF. CDR3 coding DNA: TGTGCCAGCAGTGCCGGGACAGGGTTCACAATTAATGAAAAACTGTTTTTT.

Concerning this clonotype: A much larger clone is a single base away; this may be a read error. This rearrangement joins TRBV4-3 to TRBJ2-1; D unclear. This CDR3 is 16 amino acids long. The germline gives CDR1 LGHNA, CDR2 YSLEER. The CDR3, as DNA: TGCGCCAGCAGACAAGATTACAAGGTTTCCTACAATGAGCAGTTCTTC. It translates to CASRQDYKVSYNEQFF.

This clonotype was found many times. V and J are TRBV2 and TRBJ2-3; 14 positions match TRBD2. This CDR3 region has 17 residues. J was trimmed by 1 base and V by 3 bases; bases with no gene match: 3. Germline assignment: CDR1 SNHLY and CDR2 FYNNEI. In nucleotides, the CDR3 is TGTGCCAGCAGTGAGGGACTAGCGGGAGCTGGCACAGATACGCAGTATTTT. Amino acids: CASSEGLAGAGTDTQYF.

This clonotype was counted only a few times. It may be a read error: a sequence one base away is much more abundant. The CDR3 spells CASSSSSGAEKLFF. The CDR3, as DNA: TGTGCCAGCAGTTCGTCTTCCGGGGCTGAAAAACTGTTTTTT. The V and J genes are TRBV27 and TRBJ1-4; possibly TRBD1 for D (5 bases). The CDR3 contains 14 residues. V dropped 4 bases and J dropped 7 bases, with 13 bases sitting between them. Germline V lookup: CDR1 MNHEY, CDR2 SMNVEV (reference sequence).

This clonotype was detected ten times or more. The V gene is TRBV2, the J gene TRBJ1-5; 9 bases match TRBD1. J was trimmed by 7 bases and V by 6 bases; bases with no gene match: 10. Germline V gene lookup returns CDR1 SNHLY and CDR2 FYNNEI. This CDR3 contains 15 residues. This chain's CDR3 is CASSLTDRGGQPQHF. The DNA of the CDR3 is TGTGCCAGCAGCCTAACGGACAGGGGCGGACAGCCCCAGCATTTT. Supplemented by reference TRBV2 and TRBJ1-5, the full variable domain reads EPEVTQTPSHQVTQMGQEVILRCVPISNHLYFYWYRQILGQKVEFLVSFYNNEISEKSEIFDDQFSVERPDGSNFTLKIRSTKLEDSAMYFCASSLTDRGGQPQHFGDGTRLSIL.

This clonotype showed up many times. The chain recombines TRBV21-1 with TRBJ2-2; the table assigns TRBD2, which was not confirmed against the DNA. TRBV21-1 is labeled a pseudogene. The CDR3 contains 19 residues. CDR3 sequence reads: CASSPETSGDLPNTGELFF. CDR3 bases: TGTGCCAGCAGCCCGGAGACTAGCGGGGACTTGCCGAACACCGGGGAGCTGTTTTTT.

This clonotype was detected only a few times. CDR3 in amino acids: CASRLGCPFGTGEYLRQPQHF. In nucleotides, the CDR3 is TGTGCAAGTCGCTTAGGCTGCCCGTTCGGGACAGGGGAATACTTGCGTCAGCCCCAGCATTTT. The chain uses TRBV12-2 and TRBJ1-5; the D call TRBD1 from the table was never checked on the DNA. TRBV12-2 is a pseudogene segment. The CDR3 contains 21 residues.

Worth noting for this clonotype: This could be a read error, since a much larger clone is one nucleotide away. This rearrangement joins TRBV6-2 or TRBV6-3 to TRBJ2-3; D is undetermined. The germline V gene encodes CDR1 MNHEY and CDR2 SVGEGT. The CDR3 is 14 amino acids. V was trimmed by 8 bases and J by 3 bases, leaving 15 bases between them. CDR3 region: CASGPLRTTDTQYF. In DNA, the CDR3 is TGTGCCAGCGGACCCTTGAGGACGACAGATACGCAGTATTTT.

The sample holds many counts of this clonotype. The rearrangement joins TRBV2 to TRBJ2-6, with D tentatively TRBD2 (5 bases). In germline, CDR1 is SNHLY, CDR2 FYNNEI. With 9 bases removed from V and 4 bases from J, the gap between germline ends came to 16 bases. This CDR3 is 15 amino acids long. CDR3 DNA sequence: TGTGCCAGTGGGAGCTCCCCCTTGGGGGCCAACGTCCTGACTTTC. It translates to CASGSSPLGANVLTF.

This clonotype has more than one count but fewer than ten. The chain is built from TRBV12-3 or TRBV12-4 and TRBJ2-3; D ambiguous. This CDR3 has 13 amino acids. The germline V and J ends were trimmed by 7 bases and 7 bases, with 15 bases remaining between them. In nucleotides, the CDR3 is TGTGCCAGCATTTCAGATGGTACATATACGCAGTATTTT. This codes for CASISDGTYTQYF.

This clonotype was counted at least ten times. J is TRBJ1-2 and V is TRBV7-9, with 8 bases aligning to TRBD1. Germline lookup yields CDR1 SEHNR and CDR2 FQNEAQ (reference sequence). The length of the CDR3 is 13 residues. The V and J ends lost 6 bases and 6 bases, in that order; junction bases with no gene match: 6. CDR3 in DNA: TGTGCCAGCAGTCCTGACAGGGGCGATGGCTACACCTTC. Translating gives CASSPDRGDGYTF.

The genes are TRBV5-4 and TRBJ2-7, with D possibly being TRBD1 (5 bases). Germline CDR1 and CDR2: SGHNT and YYREEE (reference sequence). CDR3 length: 14 residues. Deletions cut 5 bases from V and 3 bases from J, with 15 bases between. CDR3 in amino acids: CASSPTENLYEQYF. As DNA, the CDR3 is TGTGCCAGCAGTCCGACAGAGAATCTCTACGAGCAGTACTTC.

In its sample, this clonotype was seen many times. The chain is built from TRBV20-1 and TRBJ2-7; 10 bases align to TRBD1. The CDR3 covers 13 residues. V lost 3 bases and J lost 2; bases outside the gene matches: 1. The germline V gene has CDR1 DFQATT and CDR2 SNEGSKA (reference sequence). The chain's CDR3 is CSARDRGTYEQYF. CDR3 DNA sequence: TGCAGTGCTAGGGACAGGGGGACCTACGAGCAGTACTTC.